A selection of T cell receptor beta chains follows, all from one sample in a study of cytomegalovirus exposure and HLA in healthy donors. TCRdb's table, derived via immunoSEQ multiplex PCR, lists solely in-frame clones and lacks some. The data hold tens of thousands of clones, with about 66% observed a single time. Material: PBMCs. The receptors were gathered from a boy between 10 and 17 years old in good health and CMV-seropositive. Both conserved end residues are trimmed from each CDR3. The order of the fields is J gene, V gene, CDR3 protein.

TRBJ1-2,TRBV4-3,ASSPSAQGNYGYT
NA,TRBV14,ASSRTGGILSYEQY
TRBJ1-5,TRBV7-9,ASSPDSDQPQH
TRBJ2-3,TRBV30,ALGLKGPDTQY
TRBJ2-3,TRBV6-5,ASSYGGQGADTQY
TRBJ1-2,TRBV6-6,ASSLRQENYGYT
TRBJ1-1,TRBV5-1,ASSEQGRVLTEAF
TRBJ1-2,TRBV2,ASSEAEAGGREYGYT
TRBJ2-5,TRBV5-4,ASSQDLKTQY
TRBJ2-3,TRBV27,ASSPLHRKDTQY
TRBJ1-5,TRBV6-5,ASRQQGYSNQPQH
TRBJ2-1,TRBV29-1,SGTSGGGEQF
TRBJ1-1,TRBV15,ATRLDRDTEAF
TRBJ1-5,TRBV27,ASSLSGWFQPQH
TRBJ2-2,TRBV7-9,ASSLGLAGPFAGELF
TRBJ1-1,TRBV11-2,ASSKPGQVMVTEAF